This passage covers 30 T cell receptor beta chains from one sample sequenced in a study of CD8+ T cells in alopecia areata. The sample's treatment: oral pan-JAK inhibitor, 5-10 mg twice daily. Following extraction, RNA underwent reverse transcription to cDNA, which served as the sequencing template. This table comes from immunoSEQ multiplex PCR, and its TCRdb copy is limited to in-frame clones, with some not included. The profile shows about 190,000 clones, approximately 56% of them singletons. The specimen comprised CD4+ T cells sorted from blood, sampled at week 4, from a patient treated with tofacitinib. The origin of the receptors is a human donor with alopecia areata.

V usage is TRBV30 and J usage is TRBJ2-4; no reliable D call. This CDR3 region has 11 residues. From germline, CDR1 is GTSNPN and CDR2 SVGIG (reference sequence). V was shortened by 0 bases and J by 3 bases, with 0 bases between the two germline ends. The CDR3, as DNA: TGTGCCTGGAGTGTCAAAAACATTCAGTACTTC. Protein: CAWSVKNIQYF.

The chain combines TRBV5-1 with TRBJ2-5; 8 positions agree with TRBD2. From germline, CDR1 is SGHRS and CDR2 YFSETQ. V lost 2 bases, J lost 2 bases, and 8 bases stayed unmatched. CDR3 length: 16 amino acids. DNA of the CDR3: TGCGCCAGCAGCTTTTCCCTAAGCGGGGGACAAGAGACCCAGTACTTC. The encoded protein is CASSFSLSGGQETQYF.

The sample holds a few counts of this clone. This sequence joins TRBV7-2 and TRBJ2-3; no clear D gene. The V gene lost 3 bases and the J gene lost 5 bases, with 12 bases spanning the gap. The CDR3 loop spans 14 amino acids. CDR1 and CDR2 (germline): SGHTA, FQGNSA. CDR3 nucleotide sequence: TGTGCCAGCAGCTTCTTTCAGGACGGAGATACGCAGTATTTT. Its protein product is CASSFFQDGDTQYF. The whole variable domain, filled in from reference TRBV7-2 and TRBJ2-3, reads GAGVSQSPSNKVTEKGKDVELRCDPISGHTALYWYRQSLGQGLEFLIYFQGNSAPDKSGLPSDRFSAERTGGSVSTLTIQRTQQEDSAVYLCASSFFQDGDTQYFGPGTRLTVL.

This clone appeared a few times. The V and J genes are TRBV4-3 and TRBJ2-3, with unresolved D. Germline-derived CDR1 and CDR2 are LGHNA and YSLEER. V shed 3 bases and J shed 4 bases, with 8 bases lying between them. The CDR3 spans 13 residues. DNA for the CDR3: TGCGCCAGCAGCCATAAGATAGCAGATACGCAGTATTTT. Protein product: CASSHKIADTQYF.

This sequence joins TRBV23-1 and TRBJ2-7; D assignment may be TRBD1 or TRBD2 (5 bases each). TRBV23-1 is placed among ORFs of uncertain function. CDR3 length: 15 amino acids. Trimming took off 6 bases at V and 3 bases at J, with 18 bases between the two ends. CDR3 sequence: CASSRDATLDYEQYF. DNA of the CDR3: TGCGCCAGCAGCCGGGACGCAACCTTGGACTACGAGCAGTACTTC.

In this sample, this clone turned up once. The CDR3 region has the DNA TGTGCCAGCAGGGGGTCTCAGTGGAACATTCAGTACTTC. Its protein is CASRGSQWNIQYF. This chain connects TRBV6-5 to TRBJ2-4; D not resolved. There are 13 residues in the CDR3. Germline V CDR1 and CDR2: MNHEY, SVGAGI. Trimming cost V 6 bases and J 7 bases, with 13 bases left between them.

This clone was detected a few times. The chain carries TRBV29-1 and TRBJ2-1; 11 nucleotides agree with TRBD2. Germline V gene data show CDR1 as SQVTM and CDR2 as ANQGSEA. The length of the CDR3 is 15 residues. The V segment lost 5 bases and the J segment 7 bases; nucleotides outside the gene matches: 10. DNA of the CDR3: TGCAGCGTTTCAACGGGACTAGCGGTAAAGAATGAGCAGTTCTTC. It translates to CSVSTGLAVKNEQFF.

The CDR3, as DNA: TGTGCCAGCAGCTTTTGGACTACTAACACCGGGGAGCTGTTTTTT. Residues: CASSFWTTNTGELFF. The chain combines TRBV5-4 with TRBJ2-2; tentatively, D is TRBD2 (6 bases). CDR1 and CDR2 (germline): SGHNT, YYREEE (reference sequence). V was trimmed by 2 bases and J by 2 bases, leaving 10 bases between them. The CDR3 length is 15 residues.

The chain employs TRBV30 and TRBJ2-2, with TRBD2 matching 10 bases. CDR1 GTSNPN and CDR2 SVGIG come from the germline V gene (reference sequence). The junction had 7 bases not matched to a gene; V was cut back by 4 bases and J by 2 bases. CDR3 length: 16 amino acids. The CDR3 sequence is CAWKPASGGNTGELFF. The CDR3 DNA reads TGTGCCTGGAAACCCGCTAGCGGGGGCAACACCGGGGAGCTGTTTTTT.

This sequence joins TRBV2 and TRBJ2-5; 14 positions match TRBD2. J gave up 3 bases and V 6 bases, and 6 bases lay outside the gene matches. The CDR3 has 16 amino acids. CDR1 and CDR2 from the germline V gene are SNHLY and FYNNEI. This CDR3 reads CASSWTSGRLEETQYF. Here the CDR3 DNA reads TGTGCCAGCAGCTGGACTAGCGGGAGGCTCGAAGAGACCCAGTACTTC.

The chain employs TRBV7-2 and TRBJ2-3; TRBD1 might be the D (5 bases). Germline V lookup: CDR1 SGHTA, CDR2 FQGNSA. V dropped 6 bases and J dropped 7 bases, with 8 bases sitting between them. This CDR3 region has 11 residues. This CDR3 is CASSRQNTQYF. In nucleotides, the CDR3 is TGTGCCAGCAGTCGACAGAATACGCAGTATTTT. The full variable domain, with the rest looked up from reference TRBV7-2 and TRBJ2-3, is GAGVSQSPSNKVTEKGKDVELRCDPISGHTALYWYRQSLGQGLEFLIYFQGNSAPDKSGLPSDRFSAERTGGSVSTLTIQRTQQEDSAVYLCASSRQNTQYFGPGTRLTVL.

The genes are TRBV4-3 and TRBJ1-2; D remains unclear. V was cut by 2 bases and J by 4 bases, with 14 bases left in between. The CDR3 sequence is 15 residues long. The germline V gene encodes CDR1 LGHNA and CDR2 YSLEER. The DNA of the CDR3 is TGCGCCAGCAGCCAATCTCGATTGGGAAGCTATGGCTACACCTTC. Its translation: CASSQSRLGSYGYTF.

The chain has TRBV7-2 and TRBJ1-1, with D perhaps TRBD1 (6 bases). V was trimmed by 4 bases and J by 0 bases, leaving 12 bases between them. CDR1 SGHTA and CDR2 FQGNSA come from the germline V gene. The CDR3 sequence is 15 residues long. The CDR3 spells CASSWDKRLNTEAFF. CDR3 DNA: TGTGCCAGCAGCTGGGACAAAAGATTGAACACTGAAGCTTTCTTT.

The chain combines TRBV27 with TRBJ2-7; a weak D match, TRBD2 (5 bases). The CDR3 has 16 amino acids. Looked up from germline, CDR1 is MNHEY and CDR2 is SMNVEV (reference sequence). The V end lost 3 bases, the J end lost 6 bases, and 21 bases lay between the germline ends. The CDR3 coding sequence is TGTGCCAGCAGTTTGAGGTTCCGTGGTGTAGAGGGCGAGCAGTACTTC. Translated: CASSLRFRGVEGEQYF.

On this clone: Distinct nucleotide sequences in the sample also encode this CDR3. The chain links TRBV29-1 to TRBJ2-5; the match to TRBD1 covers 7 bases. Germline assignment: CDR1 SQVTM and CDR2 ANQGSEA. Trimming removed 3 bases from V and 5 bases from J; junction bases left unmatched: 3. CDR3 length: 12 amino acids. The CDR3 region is CSVDRGRETQYF. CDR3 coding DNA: TGCAGCGTTGATAGGGGGCGGGAGACCCAGTACTTC.

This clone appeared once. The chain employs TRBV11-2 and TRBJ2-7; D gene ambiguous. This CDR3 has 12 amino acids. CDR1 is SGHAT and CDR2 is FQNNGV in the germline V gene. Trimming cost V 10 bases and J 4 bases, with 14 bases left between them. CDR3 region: CATSDGLYEQYF. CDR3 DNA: TGTGCCACCTCAGACGGGTTATACGAGCAGTACTTC.

The CDR3 coding sequence is TGCAGCGTTGACGAGGGGAGGACAGATACGCAGTATTTT. It specifies CSVDEGRTDTQYF. This chain joins TRBV29-1 and TRBJ2-3; D might be TRBD2 (6 bases). The CDR3 is made up of 13 amino acids. V was trimmed by 3 bases and J by 3 bases, leaving 10 bases between them. Germline CDR1 SQVTM, CDR2 ANQGSEA.

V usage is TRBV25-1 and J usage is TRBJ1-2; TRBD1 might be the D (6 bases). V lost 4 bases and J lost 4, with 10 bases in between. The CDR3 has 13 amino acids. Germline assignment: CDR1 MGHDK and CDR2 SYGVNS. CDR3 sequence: CASSAGQIYGYTF. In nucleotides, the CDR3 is TGTGCCAGCAGTGCTGGACAGATCTATGGCTACACCTTC.

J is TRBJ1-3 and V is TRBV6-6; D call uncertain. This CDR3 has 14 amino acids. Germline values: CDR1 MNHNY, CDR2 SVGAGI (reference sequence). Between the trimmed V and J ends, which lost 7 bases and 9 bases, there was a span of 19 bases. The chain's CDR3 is CASKPERTATTIYF. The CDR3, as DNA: TGTGCCAGCAAGCCAGAGAGAACGGCCACCACCATATATTTT.

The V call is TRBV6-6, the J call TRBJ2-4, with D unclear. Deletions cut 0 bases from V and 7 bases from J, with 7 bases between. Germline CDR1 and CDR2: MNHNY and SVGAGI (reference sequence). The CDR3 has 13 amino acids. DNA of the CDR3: TGTGCCAGCAGTTACTCGACCAGGAACATTCAGTACTTC. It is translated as CASSYSTRNIQYF.

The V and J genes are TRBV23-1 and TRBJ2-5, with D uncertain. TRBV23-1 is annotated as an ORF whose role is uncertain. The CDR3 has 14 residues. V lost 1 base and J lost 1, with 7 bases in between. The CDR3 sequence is CASSQFGFQETQYF. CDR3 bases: TGCGCCAGCAGTCAATTCGGCTTCCAAGAGACCCAGTACTTC.

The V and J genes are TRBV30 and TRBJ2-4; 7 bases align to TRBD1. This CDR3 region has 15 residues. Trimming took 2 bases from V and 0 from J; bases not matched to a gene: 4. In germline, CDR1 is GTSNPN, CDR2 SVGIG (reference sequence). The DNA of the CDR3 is TGTGCCTGGAGTCAGGGACAGTTAGCCAAAAACATTCAGTACTTC. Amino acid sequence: CAWSQGQLAKNIQYF. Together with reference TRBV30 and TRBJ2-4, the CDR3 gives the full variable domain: SQTIHQWPATLVQPVGSPLSLECTVEGTSNPNLYWYRQAAGRGLQLLFYSVGIGQISSEVPQNLSASRPQDRQFILSSKKLLLSDSGFYLCAWSQGQLAKNIQYFGAGTRLSVL.

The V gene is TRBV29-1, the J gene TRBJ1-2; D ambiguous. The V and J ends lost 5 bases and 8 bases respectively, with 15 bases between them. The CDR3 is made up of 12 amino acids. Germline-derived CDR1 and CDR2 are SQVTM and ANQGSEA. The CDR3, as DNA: TGCAGCGTTAAGGCCCGGGGATCCGGCTACACCTTC. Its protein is CSVKARGSGYTF.

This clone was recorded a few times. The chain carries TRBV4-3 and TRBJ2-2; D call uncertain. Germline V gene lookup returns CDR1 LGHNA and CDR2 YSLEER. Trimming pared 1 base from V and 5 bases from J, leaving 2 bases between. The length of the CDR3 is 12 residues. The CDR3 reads CASSQATGELFF. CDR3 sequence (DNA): TGCGCCAGCAGCCAAGCGACCGGGGAGCTGTTTTTT.

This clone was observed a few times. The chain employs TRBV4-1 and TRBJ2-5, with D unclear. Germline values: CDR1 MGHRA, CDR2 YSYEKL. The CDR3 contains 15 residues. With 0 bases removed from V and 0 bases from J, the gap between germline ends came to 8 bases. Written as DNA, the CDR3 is TGCGCCAGCAGCCAAGATTCGGCATACCAAGAGACCCAGTACTTC. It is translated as CASSQDSAYQETQYF.

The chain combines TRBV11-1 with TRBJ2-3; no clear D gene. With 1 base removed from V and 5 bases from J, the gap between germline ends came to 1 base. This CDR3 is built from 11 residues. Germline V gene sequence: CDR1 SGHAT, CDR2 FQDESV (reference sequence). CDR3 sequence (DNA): TGTGCCAGCAGCTTAGTAGATACGCAGTATTTT. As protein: CASSLVDTQYF.

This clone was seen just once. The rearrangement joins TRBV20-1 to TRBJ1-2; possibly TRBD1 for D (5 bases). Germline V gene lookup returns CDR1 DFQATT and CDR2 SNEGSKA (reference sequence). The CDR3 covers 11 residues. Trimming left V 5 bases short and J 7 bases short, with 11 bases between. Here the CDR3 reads CSAGSQGGYTF. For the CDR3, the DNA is TGCAGTGCTGGGTCCCAGGGTGGCTACACCTTC.

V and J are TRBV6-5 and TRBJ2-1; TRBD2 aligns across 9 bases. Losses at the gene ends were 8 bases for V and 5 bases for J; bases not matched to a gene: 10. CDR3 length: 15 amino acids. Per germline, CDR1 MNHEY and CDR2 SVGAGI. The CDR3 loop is CASQQVAGDHNEQFF. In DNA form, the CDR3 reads TGTGCCAGCCAACAAGTAGCGGGAGACCACAATGAGCAGTTCTTC.

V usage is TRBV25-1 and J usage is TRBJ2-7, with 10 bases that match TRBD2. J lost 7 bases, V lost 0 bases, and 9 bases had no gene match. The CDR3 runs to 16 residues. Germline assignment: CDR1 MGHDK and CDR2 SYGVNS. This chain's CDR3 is CASSEYPAGGATEQYF. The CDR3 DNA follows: TGTGCCAGCAGTGAATATCCAGCGGGAGGGGCTACGGAGCAGTACTTC.

The chain's CDR3 is CAWSVLGETQYF. CDR3 nucleotide sequence: TGTGCCTGGAGTGTACTGGGCGAGACCCAGTACTTC. V gene TRBV30 combines with J gene TRBJ2-5; D is unresolved. The CDR3 has 12 amino acids. Germline V CDR1 and CDR2: GTSNPN, SVGIG (reference sequence). The V and J ends lost 0 bases and 5 bases respectively, with 7 bases between them.